The clone carrying this T cell receptor (beta chain) came up a few times. The antigen is undetermined. To make TCR beta libraries, researchers used iRepertoire HTBI primers and Arm-PCR of CDR3 regions. Each CDR3 protein gets one entry after TCRdb re-called the multiplex PCR reads with MiXCR. The sample records around 480,000 distinct CDR3 sequences, roughly 15% being singletons. These data are taken from a study of regulatory T cells in long-lasting Graves disease. Study outcomes and limitations: Among persistent patients, a larger number of public clonotypes were shared (approximately 3,000) than among newly diagnosed patients (about 970). Less diverse TCR repertoires were seen in persistent Graves' patients than in newly diagnosed ones.

Time point: newly diagnosed GD, antithyroid drugs for less than 3 months. With RNA extracted from PBMCs as input, the TCR library was made. CDR3 length equals 18 residues. The germline V gene encodes CDR1 SGHTA and CDR2 FQGTGA. The sample was also reused in another study, on T cells in Graves' hyperthyroidism and ophthalmopathy.

Sample: peripheral blood mononuclear cells (PBMCs), taken at new diagnosis, from a patient treated with antithyroid drugs. This clonotype originated in a middle-aged woman with Graves disease. This chain joins TRBV7-3 and TRBJ2-5; possible D gene TRBD1, 6 bases. TRBJ2-1 explains the end of the DNA better; the J call may be wrong. The CDR3 DNA is TGTGCCAGCAGCTTAGACCCCGGCCACAGGGTCCGGTCGAATGAGCAGTTCTTC. It is translated as CASSLDPGHRVRSNEQFF.